This is a list of T cell receptor beta chains from one sample in a study of vaccination and CD4 T cells after COVID-19. Their antigen targets remain unknown. TCRdb re-called the PCR reads through MiXCR, storing one row per CDR3 protein. Here the sample spans 8,700 or so distinct CDR3 sequences, about 70% being singletons. This material consisted of CD4+ T cells from blood, cultured in vitro, taken before SARS-CoV-2 vaccination. All receptors come from a human donor who had recovered from COVID-19. Each CDR3 is given with its conserved first and last residue. The D gene is left open where the match is weak. Where a row states a size, it is once, few, many or the class of an expanded clone; other rows omit it.

len	abundance	d_gene	v_gene	j_gene	CDR3nt	CDR3aa
12	NA	NA	TRBV2	TRBJ1-1	TGTGCCAGCACCGACAGTCCCATTGAAGCTTTCTTT	CASTDSPIEAFF
12	NA	NA	TRBV6-1	TRBJ1-2	TGTGCCAGCAGTAATACGGACGGTGGCTACACCTTC	CASSNTDGGYTF
13	once	NA	TRBV6-4	TRBJ2-2	TGTGCCAGCAGTGGGGGGAACACCGGGGAGCTGTTTTTT	CASSGGNTGELFF
18	NA	NA	TRBV28	TRBJ1-5	TGTGCCAGCAGCTTGGGGTACAGGGAAGGCCCCAAGAAGGGGCCCCAGCATTTT	CASSLGYREGPKKGPQHF
14	NA	NA	TRBV30	TRBJ1-6	TGTGCCTTAACCTATGGACAGAATAATTCACCCCTCCACTTT	CALTYGQNNSPLHF
18	NA	TRBD2	TRBV20-1	TRBJ2-1	TGCAGTGCTAGAATTCGGACTAGCGGGAGGGCCCGTTACGATGAGCAGTTCTTC	CSARIRTSGRARYDEQFF
14	NA	TRBD1	TRBV20-1	TRBJ2-4	TGCAGTGCGAGGGAGCAGGGGGCAAAAAACATTCAGTACTTC	CSAREQGAKNIQYF
15	once	NA	TRBV9	TRBJ1-5	TGTGCCAGCAGCGCGGCCCCAGATAGCAATCAGCCCCAGCATTTT	CASSAAPDSNQPQHF
13	NA	NA	TRBV6-1	TRBJ1-6	TGTGCCAGCAGTGGGGTAGGGGGTGCACCCCTCCACTTT	CASSGVGGAPLHF
15	NA	NA	TRBV11-1	TRBJ2-7	TGTGCCAGCAGCTCCGACAGGTGGGCGGGAGTAGCGCAGTACTTC	CASSSDRWAGVAQYF
18	NA	TRBD2	TRBV6-1	TRBJ2-5	TGTGCCAGCAGAAAGACTAGCGGGAGGACCCGAAGGGAGGAGACCCAGTACTTC	CASRKTSGRTRREETQYF
15	NA	NA	TRBV7-2	TRBJ1-5	TGTGCCAGCAGCCCGACGGCATTCGGCAATCAGCCCCAGCATTTT	CASSPTAFGNQPQHF
14	NA	NA	TRBV20-1	TRBJ2-1	TGCAGTGCTAGTGGAGGACCCTTAGTCGATGAGCAGTTCTTC	CSASGGPLVDEQFF
15	few	TRBD1	TRBV15	TRBJ2-7	TGTGCCACCAGCAGAGACAGGGGGTACTCCTACGAGCAGTACTTC	CATSRDRGYSYEQYF
15	NA	TRBD2	TRBV18	TRBJ2-7	TGTGCCAGCTCACCACCTTCTAGCGGGCTCTACGAGCAGTACTTC	CASSPPSSGLYEQYF
16	NA	NA	TRBV27	TRBJ2-1	TGTGCCAGCAGTTTATTGGCGGGGCGCTTATACAATGAGCAGTTCTTC	CASSLLAGRLYNEQFF
15	NA	NA	TRBV7-3	TRBJ2-3	TGTGCCAGCAGCTTACTTGACGGGCGCACAGATACGCAGTATTTT	CASSLLDGRTDTQYF
17	NA	NA	TRBV6-5	TRBJ2-3	TGTGCCAGCAGTTACTCGCGCTTAGCGCCTAGCACAGATACGCAGTATTTT	CASSYSRLAPSTDTQYF
16	NA	NA	TRBV4-1	TRBJ1-4	TGCGCCAGCAGCCAGACACAAGGGGGAACGGGGGAAAAACTGTTTTTT	CASSQTQGGTGEKLFF
13	NA	TRBD1	TRBV6-2/TRBV6-3	TRBJ1-2	TGTGCCAGCAGGATGACAGGGGAATATGGCTACACCTTC	CASRMTGEYGYTF
14	NA	NA	TRBV7-2	TRBJ1-6	TGTGCCAGCAGCTTAAAGGGATTCGGCTCACCCCTCCACTTT	CASSLKGFGSPLHF
16	few	NA	TRBV7-2	TRBJ1-6	TGTGCCAGCAGTCAAAACTCGGGACGGAATAATTCACCCCTCCACTTT	CASSQNSGRNNSPLHF
12	NA	NA	TRBV12-3/TRBV12-4	TRBJ1-6	TGTGCCAGCAGGAGCCTAAATTCACCCCTCCACTTT	CASRSLNSPLHF
16	few	TRBD2	TRBV7-9	TRBJ2-5	TGTGCCAGCAGTCCCCCGCGGCGGGAGAGTTCAGAGACCCAGTACTTC	CASSPPRRESSETQYF
15	NA	NA	TRBV27	TRBJ2-1	TGTGCCAGCAGTTTTCGAGGGAGCTCCTACAATGAGCAGTTCTTC	CASSFRGSSYNEQFF
13	few	NA	TRBV7-2	TRBJ2-3	TGTGCCAGCAGCTTAACGGGCTCAGATACGCAGTATTTT	CASSLTGSDTQYF
11	once	TRBD1	TRBV6-1	TRBJ2-3	TGTGCCAGCAGTGAACCGGGACAGGGGTGGTTT	CASSEPGQGWF
15	once	TRBD1	TRBV7-8	TRBJ1-5	TGTGCCAGCAGCTTAGCCGGACAGGGTAGTCAGCCCCAGCATTTT	CASSLAGQGSQPQHF
12	NA	NA	TRBV6-1	TRBJ1-1	TGTGCCAGCAGTGGAGGGGGGACTGGAGCTTTCTTT	CASSGGGTGAFF
18	NA	TRBD2	TRBV7-3	TRBJ2-3	TGTGCCAGCAGCTTAAGTAGGGGACTAGCGGGAGGGCCAGATACGCAGTATTTT	CASSLSRGLAGGPDTQYF